This T cell receptor (beta chain) was observed in a study of blood T cells in healthy people across ages. Study overall: Researchers report that template switching captured about one barcoded beta molecule per two T cells.

Study outcomes and limitations: Long-lived donors carried more naive CD4+ cells and greater diversity than aged donors.

In this sample, this clonotype turned up many times. What it recognizes is unknown. At least 5 micrograms of total RNA were extracted per sample. Germline V gene sequence: CDR1 SGHRS, CDR2 YFSETQ. This CDR3 has 15 amino acids. The germline V and J ends were trimmed by 3 bases and 0 bases, with 7 bases remaining between them. Alongside a J-beta primer mix, a sample-barcoded 5' primer served in a second PCR lasting roughly 6 to 11 cycles. TCRdb redid the calling of the 5' RACE reads with MiXCR, one entry per CDR3 protein. The data hold about 900,000 distinct CDR3 sequences, with 40% to 60% observed a single time.

This clonotype was sampled from a man aged 25-40 years in good health. This chain uses TRBV5-1 with TRBJ2-6; the D is unclear. Sequencing input: blood. DNA for the CDR3: TGCGCCAGCAGCTCCGGGTCCTCTGGGGCCAACGTCCTGACTTTC. Amino acid sequence: CASSSGSSGANVLTF.